This T cell receptor (beta chain) was recorded in a study of T-cell reconstitution after alpha-beta-depleted transplantation in children. Preparation of the TCRbeta library involved a method that used unique molecular identifiers. Each CDR3 protein is one row after TCRdb ran MiXCR on the PCR reads. This sample yields fewer than 40,000 distinct CDR3 sequences, of which around 7% are seen a single time; roughly 30% belongs to the top ten. Per germline, CDR1 MNHEY and CDR2 SVGAGI. This CDR3 spans 17 amino acids. V gave up 2 bases and J gave up 3 bases, with 19 bases separating them. General study results and limits: By one year post-transplant, T-cell counts and diversity largely arose from T cells that were newly produced. The origin of alpha-beta T cells about two months after transplant was reportedly several hundred expanded graft clones.

This clonotype was picked up many times. Its antigen is currently unknown. The sequencing used peripheral blood, collected 60 days after TCRalphabeta/CD19-depleted stem cell transplant. The TCR was taken from a child less than two years old who had a stem cell transplant for acute myeloid leukemia, so the T cells may come from the graft donor. V usage is TRBV6-5 and J usage is TRBJ1-2, with a tentative D call TRBD1 (6 bases). In DNA form, the CDR3 reads TGTGCCAGCAGTTACCACATGCGGGGGGCGGGCGACTATGGCTACACCTTC. Protein product: CASSYHMRGAGDYGYTF.